Reported below is one T cell receptor (beta chain). The sample belongs to a study of blood T cell repertoires in COVID-19. About the study: The United States, Italy and Spain were the sources of the acute and convalescent COVID-19 samples.

Sequenced by immunoSEQ multiplex PCR; TCRdb stores in-frame clones only, minus some. The repertoire holds 150,000 to 200,000 clones, with roughly 90% as singletons. The J segment lost 5 bases and the V segment lost 6 bases, leaving 5 bases of the junction unmatched. CDR1 is MNHEY, CDR2 SVGEGT, per germline. CDR3 length: 13 amino acids. The chain employs TRBV6-2 or TRBV6-3 and TRBJ2-5; the match to TRBD2 covers 8 bases. The TCR comes from a man between 50 and 59 years old with acute or convalescent COVID-19. Source material: peripheral blood. The CDR3 nucleotides are TGTGCCAGCAGCCGGACTAGCCTGGAGACCCAGTACTTC. Amino acid sequence: CASSRTSLETQYF.